Listed below are T cell receptor beta chains from one sample, sequenced in a study of OX40 agonist ivuxolimab in advanced cancers. Here immunoSEQ multiplex PCR was the method, and the copy in TCRdb shows in-frame clones only, minus some. The data hold about 53,000 clones, with more than 70% observed a single time. The sequencing used CD4+ or CD8+ T cells sorted from blood, collected in a trial of the OX40 agonist ivuxolimab. The receptors derive from an adult with an advanced solid tumor such as melanoma, head and neck, liver or kidney cancer. The CDR3 runs from the conserved cysteine through the conserved F or W. The D gene is left open where the match is weak. Size tells how often a clone was seen (once, few, many) or the class of an expanded clone, and some rows leave it out.

j_call d_call v_call clone_size cdr3_nt cdr3_aa
TRBJ2-1 TRBD1 TRBV6-5 - TGTGCCAGCAGTTACGCCGGGACAGGGAACTACAATGAGCAGTTCTTC CASSYAGTGNYNEQFF
TRBJ2-7 TRBD1 TRBV4-2 - TGTGCCAGCAGCCAACCCGGGACAGGGGATTACGAGCAGTACTTC CASSQPGTGDYEQYF
TRBJ2-6 - TRBV18 - TGTGCCAGCTCACCGACGAACAGATTCTCTGGGGCCAACGTCCTGACTTTC CASSPTNRFSGANVLTF
TRBJ1-5 - TRBV27 - TGTGCCAGCAGTTTCCTCGGCTACAATCAGCCCCAGCATTTT CASSFLGYNQPQHF
TRBJ2-5 - TRBV18 - TGTGCCAGCTCACCAGAATCGTTAGGGCTCCTCTGGGCCCAGTACTTC CASSPESLGLLWAQYF
TRBJ2-7 TRBD2 TRBV6-1 - TGTGCCAGCACCTCTGGGGGGGTGGGCTACGAGCAGTACTTC CASTSGGVGYEQYF
TRBJ1-2 - TRBV6-5 - TGTGCCAGCAGCGCGTCGAACTATGGCTACACCTTC CASSASNYGYTF
TRBJ1-2 - TRBV21-1 few TGTGCCAGCAGCAAACTATCGGACGGCTACTATGGCTACACCTTC CASSKLSDGYYGYTF
TRBJ2-1 TRBD2 TRBV9 few TGTGCCAGCAGCGTAGACGCGGGAGCTTCTTACAATGAGCAGTTCTTC CASSVDAGASYNEQFF
TRBJ1-4 - TRBV7-2 once TGTGCCAGCAGCCCGGGAGGGGGGGCAACTAATGAAAAACTGTTTTTT CASSPGGGATNEKLFF
TRBJ1-3 - TRBV9 - TGTGCCAGCAGCCCCCGGGAGAGCTCTGGAAACACCATATATTTT CASSPRESSGNTIYF
TRBJ1-1 TRBD1 TRBV5-6 - TGTGCCAGCAGCTTTGGGACAGTGGCAGGGATGAACACTGAAGCTTTCTTT CASSFGTVAGMNTEAFF
TRBJ1-1 - TRBV19 - TGTGCCAGTAGTTACCTTCGCGGGAACACTGAAGCTTTCTTT CASSYLRGNTEAFF
TRBJ2-2 TRBD2 TRBV27 - TGTGCCAGCAGTTTCCGGACTAGCGGGAGAGGGGAGCTGTTTTTT CASSFRTSGRGELFF
TRBJ1-1 - TRBV6-6 - TGTGCCAGCAGTTACTCTCAGGGCGGAGGGACAGAAGCTTTCTTT CASSYSQGGGTEAFF
TRBJ2-5 TRBD1 TRBV27 - TGTGCCAGCAGTTCGAGGGACAGCAACCAAGAGACCCAGTACTTC CASSSRDSNQETQYF
TRBJ2-7 - TRBV5-1 - TGCGCCAGCTCTGAAGGGGATTCTCGGGACGAGCAGTACTTC CASSEGDSRDEQYF
TRBJ2-1 TRBD2 TRBV7-3 - TGTGCCAGCAGCTCCGGGACTAGCGGGAGCTACAATGAGCAGTTCTTC CASSSGTSGSYNEQFF
TRBJ1-2 TRBD1 TRBV7-2 - TGTGCCAGCAGCTTAGCGGGACAGAAGTATGGCTACACCTTC CASSLAGQKYGYTF
TRBJ2-6 - TRBV9 once TGTGCCAGCAGGTCATCCGGGGCCAACGTCCTGACTTTC CASRSSGANVLTF
TRBJ1-5 - TRBV30 - TGTGCCTGGGCGGATAGCAATCAGCCCCAGCATTTT CAWADSNQPQHF
TRBJ2-1 TRBD2 TRBV5-1 - TGCGCCAGCAGCCATACTCCAGCGGGAGGGGTGAACTACAATGAGCAGTTCTTC CASSHTPAGGVNYNEQFF
TRBJ1-2 - TRBV18 - TGTGCCAGCTCACTGCCGGGGGCCGGCTACACCTTC CASSLPGAGYTF
TRBJ1-1 - TRBV19 - TGTGCCAGTAGTATCCCAGCCCCTGAAGCTTTCTTT CASSIPAPEAFF
TRBJ1-5 - TRBV7-9 few TGTGCCAGCAGCCCGAGCGCACAGGTCAATCAGCCCCAGCATTTT CASSPSAQVNQPQHF
TRBJ2-2 TRBD1 TRBV2 - TGTGCCAGCATTCTGTCAGGGGGCATCGGGGAGCTGTTTTTT CASILSGGIGELFF
TRBJ1-2 - TRBV19 - TGTGCCAGTAGTATGATTTACAGGGTGAATGGCTACACCTTC CASSMIYRVNGYTF
TRBJ2-5 - TRBV7-2 - TGTGCCAGCAGCTTAGCGGTTGGCGCACAAGAGACCCAGTACTTC CASSLAVGAQETQYF
TRBJ1-1 - TRBV2 - TGTGCCAGCAGTCGCCAGGGGCAAAACATGAACACTGAAGCTTTCTTT CASSRQGQNMNTEAFF
TRBJ1-1 - TRBV30 - TGTGCCTGGATAGTCGTTAACTCCTACAAAGCTTTCTTT CAWIVVNSYKAFF
TRBJ2-5 - TRBV28 - TGTGCCAGCAGTCGGGTGGTACTGAAGAGACCGCGGGATGAGACCCAGTACTTC CASSRVVLKRPRDETQYF
TRBJ2-1 - TRBV13 - TGTGCCAGCAGCACCCCGAAAGGGAGCTCCTACAATGAGCAGTTCTTC CASSTPKGSSYNEQFF
TRBJ1-5 TRBD1 TRBV19 medium-sized TGTGCCAGTAGTGGGGGACAGGGAGGCAATCAGCCCCAGCATTTT CASSGGQGGNQPQHF
TRBJ2-2 TRBD2 TRBV19 - TGTGCCAGCGGAACGGGGGGAGGGAGGACCGGGGAGCTGTTTTTT CASGTGGGRTGELFF
TRBJ1-2 - TRBV7-8 - TGTGCCAGCAGCTTAGGGTACCGGTCTAGCAGGGCTACGGATGGCTACACCTTC CASSLGYRSSRATDGYTF
TRBJ2-3 TRBD2 TRBV7-9 - TGTGCCAGCAGTCTTACTAGCGGGGGGCAAACAGATACGCAGTATTTT CASSLTSGGQTDTQYF
TRBJ1-3 - TRBV5-1 - TGCGCCAGCAGTGGGGCAGGGGCCAATTCGGGTGGAAACACCATATATTTT CASSGAGANSGGNTIYF
TRBJ2-5 TRBD1 TRBV10-3 - TGTGCCATCAGTGGGGAAAAGGGGGCCAGCGAGACCCAGTACTTC CAISGEKGASETQYF
TRBJ1-1 - TRBV5-1 - TGCGCCAGCAGCTTGACAGGCGGCACTGAAGCTTTCTTT CASSLTGGTEAFF
TRBJ1-1 TRBD1 TRBV29-1 - TGCAGCGTTACCCGACAGGGCGGGAAGACTGAAGCTTTCTTT CSVTRQGGKTEAFF
TRBJ1-4 - TRBV7-8 few TGTGCCAGCAGCTTGTCGGTACGAACGACTAATGAAAAACTGTTTTTT CASSLSVRTTNEKLFF
TRBJ1-3 TRBD1 TRBV19 - TGTGCCAGTAGCCCTCCGGGACAGGCTGGAAACACCATATATTTT CASSPPGQAGNTIYF
TRBJ2-2 - TRBV5-5 - TGTGCCAGCAGCTTGCAGGGGGGACGTTGGACCGGGGAGCTGTTTTTT CASSLQGGRWTGELFF
TRBJ1-2 TRBD1 TRBV6-5 - TGTGCCAGCAGTTTTCATCGACAGGGGTCGGCTGGCTACACCTTC CASSFHRQGSAGYTF